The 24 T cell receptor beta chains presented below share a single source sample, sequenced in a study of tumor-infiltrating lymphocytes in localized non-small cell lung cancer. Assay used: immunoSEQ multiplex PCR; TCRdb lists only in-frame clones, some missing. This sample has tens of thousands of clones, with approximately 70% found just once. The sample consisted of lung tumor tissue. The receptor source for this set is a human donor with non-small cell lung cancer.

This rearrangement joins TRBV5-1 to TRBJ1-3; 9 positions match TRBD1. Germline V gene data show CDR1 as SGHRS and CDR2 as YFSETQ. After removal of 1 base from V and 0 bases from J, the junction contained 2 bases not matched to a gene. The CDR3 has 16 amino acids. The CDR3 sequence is CASSLQGQGSGNTIYF. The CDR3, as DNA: TGCGCCAGCAGCTTGCAGGGACAGGGCTCTGGAAACACCATATATTTT. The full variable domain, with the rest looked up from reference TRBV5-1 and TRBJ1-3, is KAGVTQTPRYLIKTRGQQVTLSCSPISGHRSVSWYQQTPGQGLQFLFEYFSETQRNKGNFPGRFSGRQFSNSRSEMNVSTLELGDSALYLCASSLQGQGSGNTIYFGEGSWLTVV.

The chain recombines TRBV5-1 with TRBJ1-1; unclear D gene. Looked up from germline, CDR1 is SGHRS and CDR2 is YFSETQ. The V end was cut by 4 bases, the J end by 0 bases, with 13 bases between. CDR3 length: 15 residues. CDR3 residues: CASSQMTAMNTEAFF. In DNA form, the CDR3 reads TGCGCCAGCAGCCAGATGACCGCAATGAACACTGAAGCTTTCTTT.

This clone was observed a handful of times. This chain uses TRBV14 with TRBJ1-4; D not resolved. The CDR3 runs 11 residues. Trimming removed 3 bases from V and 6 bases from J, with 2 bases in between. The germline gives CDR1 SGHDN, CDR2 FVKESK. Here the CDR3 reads CASSQYEKLFF. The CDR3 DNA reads TGTGCCAGCAGCCAGTATGAAAAACTGTTTTTT.

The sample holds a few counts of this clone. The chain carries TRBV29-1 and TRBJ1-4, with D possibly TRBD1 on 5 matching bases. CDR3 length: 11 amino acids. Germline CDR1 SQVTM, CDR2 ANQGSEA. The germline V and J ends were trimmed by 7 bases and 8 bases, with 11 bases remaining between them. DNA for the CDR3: TGCAGCGGCGGGGGTAACGAAAAACTGTTTTTT. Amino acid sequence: CSGGGNEKLFF.

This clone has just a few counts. CDR3: CASMRQGVNSPLHF. The CDR3 DNA reads TGTGCCAGCATGCGACAGGGAGTTAATTCACCCCTCCACTTT. The rearrangement links TRBV6-5 to TRBJ1-6, with 7 bases matching TRBD1. Germline loops: CDR1 MNHEY, CDR2 SVGAGI. The CDR3 spans 14 residues. Germline trimming cut 7 bases from V and 6 bases from J; bases unmatched to any gene: 6.

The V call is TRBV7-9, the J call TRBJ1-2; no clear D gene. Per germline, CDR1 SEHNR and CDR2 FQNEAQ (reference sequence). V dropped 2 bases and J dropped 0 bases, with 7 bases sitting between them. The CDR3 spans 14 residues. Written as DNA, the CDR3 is TGTGCCAGCAGCTTACTCGTAGCTAACTATGGCTACACCTTC. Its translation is CASSLLVANYGYTF.

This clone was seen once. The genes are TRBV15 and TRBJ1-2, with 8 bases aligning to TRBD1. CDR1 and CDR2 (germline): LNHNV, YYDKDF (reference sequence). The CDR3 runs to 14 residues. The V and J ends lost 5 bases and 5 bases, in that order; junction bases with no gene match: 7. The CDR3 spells CATSGMTGAYGYTF. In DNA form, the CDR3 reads TGTGCCACCAGCGGGATGACAGGGGCGTATGGCTACACCTTC.

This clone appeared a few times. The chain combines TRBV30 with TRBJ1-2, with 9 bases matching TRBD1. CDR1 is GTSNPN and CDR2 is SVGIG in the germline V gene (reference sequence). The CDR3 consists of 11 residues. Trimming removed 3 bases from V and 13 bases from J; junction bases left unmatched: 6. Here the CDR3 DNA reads TGTGCCTGGAGCCTAGACAGGGGGGTCACCTTC. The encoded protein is CAWSLDRGVTF.

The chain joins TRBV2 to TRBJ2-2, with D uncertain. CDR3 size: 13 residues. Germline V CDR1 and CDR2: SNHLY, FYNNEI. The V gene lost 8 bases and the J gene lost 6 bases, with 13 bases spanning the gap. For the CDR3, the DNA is TGTGCCAGCGGGGAACCGTCCCCCGGGGAGCTGTTTTTT. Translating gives CASGEPSPGELFF.

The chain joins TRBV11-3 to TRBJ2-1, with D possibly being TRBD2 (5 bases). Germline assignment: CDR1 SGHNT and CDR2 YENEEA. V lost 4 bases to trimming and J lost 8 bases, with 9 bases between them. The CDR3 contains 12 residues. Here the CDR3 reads CASSWGVDEQFF. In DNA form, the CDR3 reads TGTGCCAGCAGCTGGGGAGTTGATGAGCAGTTCTTC. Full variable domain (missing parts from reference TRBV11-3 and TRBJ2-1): EAGVVQSPRYKIIEKKQPVAFWCNPISGHNTLYWYLQNLGQGPELLIRYENEEAVDDSQLPKDRFSAERLKGVDSTLKIQPAELGDSAVYLCASSWGVDEQFFGPGTRLTVL.

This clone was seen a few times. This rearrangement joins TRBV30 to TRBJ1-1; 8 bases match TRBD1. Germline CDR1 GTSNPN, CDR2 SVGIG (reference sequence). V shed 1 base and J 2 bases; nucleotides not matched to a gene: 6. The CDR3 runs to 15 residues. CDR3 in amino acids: CAWSERDRRNTEAFF. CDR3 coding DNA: TGTGCCTGGAGTGAAAGGGACAGGCGAAACACTGAAGCTTTCTTT.

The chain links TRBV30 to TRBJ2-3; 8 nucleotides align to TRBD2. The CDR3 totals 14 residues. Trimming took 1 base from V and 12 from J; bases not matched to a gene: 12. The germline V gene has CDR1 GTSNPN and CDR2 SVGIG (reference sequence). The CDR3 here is CAWSEHGGAAIQYF. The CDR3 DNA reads TGTGCCTGGAGTGAACACGGGGGGGCCGCTATTCAGTATTTT.

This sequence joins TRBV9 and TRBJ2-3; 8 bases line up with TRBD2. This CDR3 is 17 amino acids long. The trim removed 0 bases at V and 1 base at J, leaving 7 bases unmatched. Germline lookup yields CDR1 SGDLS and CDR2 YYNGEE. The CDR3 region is CASSVEAGVGGTDTQYF. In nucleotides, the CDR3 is TGTGCCAGCAGCGTAGAAGCGGGGGTCGGAGGCACAGATACGCAGTATTTT.

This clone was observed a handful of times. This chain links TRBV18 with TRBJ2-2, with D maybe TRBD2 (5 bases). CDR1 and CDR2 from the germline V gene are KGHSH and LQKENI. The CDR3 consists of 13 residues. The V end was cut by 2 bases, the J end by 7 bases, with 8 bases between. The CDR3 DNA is TGTGCCAGCTCACCAGCGGGTTTCGGGGAGCTGTTTTTT. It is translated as CASSPAGFGELFF.

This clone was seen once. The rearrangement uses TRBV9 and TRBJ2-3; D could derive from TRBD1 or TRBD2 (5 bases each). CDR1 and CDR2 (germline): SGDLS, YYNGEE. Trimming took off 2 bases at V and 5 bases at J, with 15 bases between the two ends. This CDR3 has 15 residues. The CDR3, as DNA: TGTGCCAGCAGCGTTCTAGAGGGGCGACTAGATACGCAGTATTTT. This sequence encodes CASSVLEGRLDTQYF.

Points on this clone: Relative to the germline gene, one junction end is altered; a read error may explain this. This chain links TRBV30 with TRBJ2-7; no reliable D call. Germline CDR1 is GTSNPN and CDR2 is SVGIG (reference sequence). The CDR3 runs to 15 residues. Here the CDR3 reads CALSVRLGLRYEQYF. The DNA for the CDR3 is TGTGCCTTGAGTGTACGGTTAGGATTAAGGTACGAGCAGTACTTC.

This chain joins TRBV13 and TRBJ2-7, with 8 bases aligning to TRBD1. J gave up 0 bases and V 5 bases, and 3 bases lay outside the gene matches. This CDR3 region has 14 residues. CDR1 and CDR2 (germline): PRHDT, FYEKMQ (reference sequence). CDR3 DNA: TGTGCCAGCAGCCCTGGACAGGGCTCCTACGAGCAGTACTTC. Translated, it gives CASSPGQGSYEQYF.

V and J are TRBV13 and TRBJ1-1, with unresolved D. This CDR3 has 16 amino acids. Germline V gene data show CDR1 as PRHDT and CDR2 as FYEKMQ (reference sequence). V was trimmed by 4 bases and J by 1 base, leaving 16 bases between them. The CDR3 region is CASSSDPRNRNTEAFF. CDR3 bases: TGTGCCAGCAGCTCCGATCCACGTAATAGGAACACTGAAGCTTTCTTT.

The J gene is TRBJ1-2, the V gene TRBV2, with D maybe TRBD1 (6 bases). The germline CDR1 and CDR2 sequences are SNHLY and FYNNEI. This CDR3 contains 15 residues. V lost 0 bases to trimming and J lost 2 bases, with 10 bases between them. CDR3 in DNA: TGTGCCAGCAGTGAAGCGCCCGGGACAAACTATGGCTACACCTTC. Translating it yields CASSEAPGTNYGYTF.

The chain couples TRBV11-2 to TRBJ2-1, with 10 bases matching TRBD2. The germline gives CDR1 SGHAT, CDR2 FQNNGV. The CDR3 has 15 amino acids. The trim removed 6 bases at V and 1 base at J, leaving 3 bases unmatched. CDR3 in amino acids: CASRSGGGSYNEQFF. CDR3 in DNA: TGTGCCAGCAGGAGCGGGGGGGGGTCCTACAATGAGCAGTTCTTC.

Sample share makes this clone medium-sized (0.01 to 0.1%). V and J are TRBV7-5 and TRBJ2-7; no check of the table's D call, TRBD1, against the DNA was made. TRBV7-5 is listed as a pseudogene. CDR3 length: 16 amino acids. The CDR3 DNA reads TGTGCCAGAAGCCTCAACAGGGATAGTCCAACCTACGAGCAGTACTTC. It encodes CARSLNRDSPTYEQYF.

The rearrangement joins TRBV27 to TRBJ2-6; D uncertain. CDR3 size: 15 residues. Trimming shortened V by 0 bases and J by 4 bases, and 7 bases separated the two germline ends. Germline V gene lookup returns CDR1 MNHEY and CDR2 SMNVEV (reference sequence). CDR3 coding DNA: TGTGCCAGCAGTTTATCGGGGTTGGGGGCCAACGTCCTGACTTTC. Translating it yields CASSLSGLGANVLTF.

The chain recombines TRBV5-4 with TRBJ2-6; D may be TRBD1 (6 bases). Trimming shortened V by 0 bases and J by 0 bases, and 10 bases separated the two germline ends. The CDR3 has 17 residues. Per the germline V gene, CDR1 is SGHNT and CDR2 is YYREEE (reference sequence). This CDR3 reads CASSLAQGSSGANVLTF. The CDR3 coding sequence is TGTGCCAGCAGCTTGGCCCAGGGGAGCTCTGGGGCCAACGTCCTGACTTTC.

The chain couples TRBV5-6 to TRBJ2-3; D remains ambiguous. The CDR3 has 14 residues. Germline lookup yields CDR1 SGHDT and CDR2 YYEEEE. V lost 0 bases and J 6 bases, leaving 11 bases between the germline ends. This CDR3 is CASSLDGPRDTQYF. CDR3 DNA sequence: TGTGCCAGCAGCTTGGACGGCCCTAGGGATACGCAGTATTTT.